These T cell receptor beta chains were read from a single sample in a study of blood T cell repertoires in COVID-19. Sequenced by immunoSEQ multiplex PCR; TCRdb stores in-frame clones only, minus some. This table has fewer than 200,000 clones, roughly 84% appearing once. Sequencing was performed on peripheral blood. The receptors shown here come from a woman in her sixties with COVID-19, enrolled during active disease. CDR3s include the opening cysteine and the closing phenylalanine or tryptophan. A D gene is named only where the DNA matches it firmly. A clone size is listed for some rows: how often the clone was seen (once, few, many), or a class if it is expanded.

d_call: -; clone_size: -; v_call: TRBV19; j_call: TRBJ2-1; cdr3_nt: TGTGCCACTTCACCATGGGAGATCGATGAGCAGTTCTTC; cdr3_aa: CATSPWEIDEQFF
d_call: -; clone_size: -; v_call: TRBV15; j_call: TRBJ1-1; cdr3_nt: TGTGCCACCAGCCTAACAGTGAACACTGAAGCTTTCTTT; cdr3_aa: CATSLTVNTEAFF
d_call: TRBD2; clone_size: few; v_call: TRBV7-8; j_call: TRBJ2-1; cdr3_nt: TGTGCCAGCAGCTGGTTAGCGGGGGGGCTCGGTGAGCAGTTCTTC; cdr3_aa: CASSWLAGGLGEQFF
d_call: TRBD1; clone_size: -; v_call: TRBV7-9; j_call: TRBJ1-2; cdr3_nt: TGTGCCAGCAGCTTAGGGGGACAGGGGCATGGCTACACCTTC; cdr3_aa: CASSLGGQGHGYTF
d_call: -; clone_size: few; v_call: TRBV11-3; j_call: TRBJ2-1; cdr3_nt: TGTGCCAGCAGCCCCCAGGGTTTGGATGAGCAGTTCTTC; cdr3_aa: CASSPQGLDEQFF
d_call: TRBD1; clone_size: -; v_call: TRBV11-1; j_call: TRBJ2-1; cdr3_nt: TGTGCCAGCAGCGCCTGGGACAGGGGAAATGAGCAGTTCTTC; cdr3_aa: CASSAWDRGNEQFF
d_call: -; clone_size: -; v_call: TRBV14; j_call: TRBJ1-1; cdr3_nt: TGTGCCAGCAGCCAAGATCTGAGGATCGAAGCTTTCTTT; cdr3_aa: CASSQDLRIEAFF
d_call: TRBD1; clone_size: -; v_call: TRBV18; j_call: TRBJ1-6; cdr3_nt: TGTGCCAGCTCACCCGAGGGGGCGCGTTCACCCCTCCACTTT; cdr3_aa: CASSPEGARSPLHF
d_call: -; clone_size: -; v_call: TRBV7-7; j_call: TRBJ2-3; cdr3_nt: TGTGCTAGCAGCTTAGGGCCTTCGGGGACAGATACGCAGTATTTT; cdr3_aa: CASSLGPSGTDTQYF
d_call: -; clone_size: few; v_call: TRBV5-4; j_call: TRBJ1-6; cdr3_nt: TGTGCCAGCAGCTCTACAGGGTCCTATAATTCACCCCTCCACTTT; cdr3_aa: CASSSTGSYNSPLHF
d_call: -; clone_size: -; v_call: TRBV3-1/TRBV3-2; j_call: TRBJ1-2; cdr3_nt: TGTGCCAGCAGCCAAGGTAGCGCCTATGGCTACACCTTC; cdr3_aa: CASSQGSAYGYTF
d_call: TRBD1; clone_size: -; v_call: TRBV5-1; j_call: TRBJ2-3; cdr3_nt: TGCGCCAGCAGCACCGGGACAGGGTCTAGCACAGATACGCAGTATTTT; cdr3_aa: CASSTGTGSSTDTQYF
d_call: TRBD1; clone_size: -; v_call: TRBV19; j_call: TRBJ1-1; cdr3_nt: TGTGCCAGTACCCCGGGACAGCCCACTGAAGCTTTCTTT; cdr3_aa: CASTPGQPTEAFF
d_call: -; clone_size: -; v_call: TRBV5-4; j_call: TRBJ1-2; cdr3_nt: TGTGCCAGCAGCCTAGACAGCGACTATGGCTACACCTTC; cdr3_aa: CASSLDSDYGYTF
d_call: -; clone_size: -; v_call: TRBV18; j_call: TRBJ1-6; cdr3_nt: TGTGCCAGCTCACCACCGGACACAGTTGGCTCACCCCTCCACTTT; cdr3_aa: CASSPPDTVGSPLHF
d_call: TRBD1; clone_size: -; v_call: TRBV5-1; j_call: TRBJ1-2; cdr3_nt: TGCGCCAGCAGCTCGGTCCCGGGACAGGGCACGGTAACTGATGGCTACACCTTC; cdr3_aa: CASSSVPGQGTVTDGYTF
d_call: TRBD1; clone_size: -; v_call: TRBV19; j_call: TRBJ1-1; cdr3_nt: TGTGCCAGTATCGATTACAGGGGGTTGAACACTGAAGCTTTCTTT; cdr3_aa: CASIDYRGLNTEAFF
d_call: TRBD1; clone_size: -; v_call: TRBV3-1/TRBV3-2; j_call: TRBJ1-3; cdr3_nt: TGTGCCAGCAGCCCAGGGGGCTGGGGGGCACAAAACACCATATATTTT; cdr3_aa: CASSPGGWGAQNTIYF
d_call: -; clone_size: -; v_call: TRBV7-9; j_call: TRBJ1-5; cdr3_nt: TGTGCCAGCAGCCCTGTGGGTGCTTCGGGGGGCAATCAGCCCCAGCATTTT; cdr3_aa: CASSPVGASGGNQPQHF
d_call: -; clone_size: once; v_call: TRBV27; j_call: TRBJ1-5; cdr3_nt: TGTGCCAGCAGCTCCGACAGCTATAGCAATCAGCCCCAGCATTTT; cdr3_aa: CASSSDSYSNQPQHF
d_call: TRBD1; clone_size: -; v_call: TRBV18; j_call: TRBJ1-1; cdr3_nt: TGTGCCAGCTTACCCGGGACAGGGAACACTGAAGCTTTCTTT; cdr3_aa: CASLPGTGNTEAFF
d_call: TRBD1; clone_size: -; v_call: TRBV6-6; j_call: TRBJ1-5; cdr3_nt: TGTGCCAGCAGGGAGACGGGACAGGGTAATCAGCCCCAGCATTTT; cdr3_aa: CASRETGQGNQPQHF
d_call: -; clone_size: -; v_call: TRBV18; j_call: TRBJ1-2; cdr3_nt: TGTGCCAGCTCACCAAATACGGACAGCTATGGCTACACCTTC; cdr3_aa: CASSPNTDSYGYTF
d_call: -; clone_size: -; v_call: TRBV7-9; j_call: TRBJ1-2; cdr3_nt: TGTGCCAGCAGCCAGGACAGTAACTATGGCTACACCTTC; cdr3_aa: CASSQDSNYGYTF
d_call: TRBD1; clone_size: -; v_call: TRBV6-5; j_call: TRBJ1-2; cdr3_nt: TGTGCCAGCAGGGGGCAGGGGGCAGATGGCTACACCTTC; cdr3_aa: CASRGQGADGYTF
d_call: TRBD2; clone_size: -; v_call: TRBV25-1; j_call: TRBJ2-1; cdr3_nt: TGTGCCAGCAGTGGACAACTAGCGGGGGGGCTGGATGAGCAGTTCTTC; cdr3_aa: CASSGQLAGGLDEQFF
d_call: TRBD1; clone_size: -; v_call: TRBV29-1; j_call: TRBJ2-2; cdr3_nt: TGCAGCGTTGCGGGCCAGGGGGCAGGCACCGGGGAGCTGTTTTTT; cdr3_aa: CSVAGQGAGTGELFF
d_call: TRBD1; clone_size: -; v_call: TRBV4-1; j_call: TRBJ1-3; cdr3_nt: TGCGCCAGCAGCCAATCTGAACAGGGGGCCGGAAACACCATATATTTT; cdr3_aa: CASSQSEQGAGNTIYF
d_call: TRBD2; clone_size: -; v_call: TRBV10-2; j_call: TRBJ2-1; cdr3_nt: TGCGCCAGCCGATCCGGGACTAGCGGCTACAATGAGCAGTTCTTC; cdr3_aa: CASRSGTSGYNEQFF
d_call: TRBD1; clone_size: -; v_call: TRBV11-2; j_call: TRBJ1-2; cdr3_nt: TGTGCCAGCAGCTTAGTAGGACAGGCGGGCTACACCTTC; cdr3_aa: CASSLVGQAGYTF
d_call: TRBD1; clone_size: -; v_call: TRBV6-6; j_call: TRBJ1-6; cdr3_nt: TGTGCCAGCAGTTTGCAAACGACAGGGTCCCATCGACCCCTCCACTTT; cdr3_aa: CASSLQTTGSHRPLHF
d_call: -; clone_size: -; v_call: TRBV10-3; j_call: TRBJ1-1; cdr3_nt: TGTGCCATCAGTGGTGTAGGGGATATGAACACTGAAGCTTTCTTT; cdr3_aa: CAISGVGDMNTEAFF
d_call: TRBD2; clone_size: -; v_call: TRBV7-3; j_call: TRBJ2-1; cdr3_nt: TGTGCCAGCAGCTTAACGTGGGGACTAGGCTACAATGAGCAGTTCTTC; cdr3_aa: CASSLTWGLGYNEQFF
d_call: -; clone_size: -; v_call: TRBV6-5; j_call: TRBJ1-1; cdr3_nt: TGTGCCAGCAGGGGCGGGGGGCGCATTCATACTGAAGCTTTCTTT; cdr3_aa: CASRGGGRIHTEAFF
d_call: TRBD1; clone_size: -; v_call: TRBV11-3; j_call: TRBJ2-1; cdr3_nt: TGTGCCAGCAGCTTAGGGACAGGGGAAAATGAGCAGTTCTTC; cdr3_aa: CASSLGTGENEQFF
d_call: TRBD1; clone_size: -; v_call: TRBV9; j_call: TRBJ1-2; cdr3_nt: TGTGCCAGCAGCGTAGGGACAGGGAAAGGGGGCTACACCTTC; cdr3_aa: CASSVGTGKGGYTF
d_call: -; clone_size: -; v_call: TRBV25-1; j_call: TRBJ1-4; cdr3_nt: TGTGCCAGCAGGCGGGGGGTTAGGAATGAAAAACTGTTTTTT; cdr3_aa: CASRRGVRNEKLFF
d_call: TRBD2; clone_size: -; v_call: TRBV5-6; j_call: TRBJ2-7; cdr3_nt: TGTGCCAGCAGCTTCGCTAGCGGGAGCTACGAGCAGTACTTC; cdr3_aa: CASSFASGSYEQYF
d_call: TRBD1; clone_size: -; v_call: TRBV30; j_call: TRBJ1-5; cdr3_nt: TGTGCCTGGAGGGGCGACCCCGGGACAGAGAGACAGCCCCAGCATTTT; cdr3_aa: CAWRGDPGTERQPQHF
d_call: -; clone_size: -; v_call: TRBV6-6; j_call: TRBJ1-3; cdr3_nt: TGTGCCAGTACAGCAGGTCCTGGAAACACCATATATTTT; cdr3_aa: CASTAGPGNTIYF
d_call: -; clone_size: -; v_call: TRBV3-1/TRBV3-2; j_call: TRBJ2-2; cdr3_nt: TGTGCCAGCAGCCAAGATCGAACCAGAATGAACACCGGGGAGCTGTTTTTT; cdr3_aa: CASSQDRTRMNTGELFF
d_call: -; clone_size: few; v_call: TRBV13; j_call: TRBJ2-2; cdr3_nt: TGTGCCAGCAGCTGGTTTCACAGGGCCACCGGGGAGCTGTTTTTT; cdr3_aa: CASSWFHRATGELFF
d_call: -; clone_size: -; v_call: TRBV19; j_call: TRBJ2-7; cdr3_nt: TGTGCCAGTAGTATAGCCCAGGGCTCCTACGAGCAGTACTTC; cdr3_aa: CASSIAQGSYEQYF
d_call: -; clone_size: -; v_call: TRBV5-6; j_call: TRBJ2-1; cdr3_nt: TGTGCCAGCAGAAATTGGGCCGCGCGCTCCTACAATGAGCAGTTCTTC; cdr3_aa: CASRNWAARSYNEQFF
d_call: TRBD1; clone_size: -; v_call: TRBV5-8; j_call: TRBJ1-4; cdr3_nt: TGTGCCAGCAGCTCGGGACAGATTTTCGATGGACTGTTTTTT; cdr3_aa: CASSSGQIFDGLFF
d_call: TRBD1; clone_size: -; v_call: TRBV27; j_call: TRBJ1-1; cdr3_nt: TGTGCCAGCCAGGGGGGCCCCACTGAAGCTTTCTTT; cdr3_aa: CASQGGPTEAFF
d_call: -; clone_size: -; v_call: TRBV7-6; j_call: TRBJ2-7; cdr3_nt: TGTGCCAGCAGCGGACCGGGACATACCTACGAGCAGTACTTC; cdr3_aa: CASSGPGHTYEQYF
d_call: -; clone_size: -; v_call: TRBV4-1; j_call: TRBJ1-1; cdr3_nt: TGCGCCAGCAGCCAAGATATGTCCAGACTAGTGGCTTTCTTT; cdr3_aa: CASSQDMSRLVAFF
d_call: -; clone_size: -; v_call: TRBV7-9; j_call: TRBJ2-1; cdr3_nt: TGTGCCAGCAGCTTGACACTGAGCTCCTACAATGAGCAGTTCTTC; cdr3_aa: CASSLTLSSYNEQFF
d_call: -; clone_size: -; v_call: TRBV9; j_call: TRBJ2-2; cdr3_nt: TGTGCCAGCAGCGTAGTATCTACCGGGGAGCTGTTTTTT; cdr3_aa: CASSVVSTGELFF